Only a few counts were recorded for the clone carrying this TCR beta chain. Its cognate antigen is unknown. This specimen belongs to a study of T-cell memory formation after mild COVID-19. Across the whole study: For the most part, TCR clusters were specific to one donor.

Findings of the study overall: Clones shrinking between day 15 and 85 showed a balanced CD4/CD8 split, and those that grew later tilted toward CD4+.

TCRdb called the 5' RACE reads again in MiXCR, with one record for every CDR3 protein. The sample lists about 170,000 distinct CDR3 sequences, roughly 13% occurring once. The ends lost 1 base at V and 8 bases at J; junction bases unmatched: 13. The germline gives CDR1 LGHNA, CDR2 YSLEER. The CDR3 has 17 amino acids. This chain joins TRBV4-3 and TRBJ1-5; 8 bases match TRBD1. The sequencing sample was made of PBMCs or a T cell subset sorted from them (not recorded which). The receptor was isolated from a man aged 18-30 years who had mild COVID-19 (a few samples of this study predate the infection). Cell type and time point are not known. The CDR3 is CASSQVWTGTLREPQHF. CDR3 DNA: TGCGCCAGCAGCCAAGTTTGGACAGGGACCCTGCGGGAGCCCCAGCATTTT.